Described below is a single T cell receptor (beta chain) sequence and its context. No cognate antigen has been identified for it. No base-level quality is on record; no much larger clone is a single base apart. The data are from a study of shared clonotypes between healthy human individuals (dated by TCRdb to the early 2020s). Broadly, across the study: A few men and two women, aged 18 to 49 years, made up the cohort. Per donor, three plates each were used for CD4 naive and CD4 memory, two for CD8 naive, and one for CD8 memory. Blood TCR repertoires of several healthy adults were deeply sequenced to estimate repertoire size and the extent of clonotype sharing between individuals. To increase sequencing depth and limit assay-specific biases, TCR repertoire library preparation and sequencing were carried out by different laboratories using diverse techniques. Per donor, leukapheresis produced somewhere between about 0.9 and 9.5 billion PBMCs. What the authors observed across the whole study: The genetic and exposure-history diversity represented was limited by the small number of donors. Even with the large sequencing depth, rarefaction of the sorted-subset datasets indicated that sequencing was incomplete. Pairwise subsampling indicated that sequencing depth was expected to affect the degree of clonotype sharing among donors. Sampling was restricted to blood, and TCR repertoires in tissues likely differ from the TCR repertoires found in blood. Naive subsets generally had larger estimated clonotype richness than memory subsets. Higher generation probabilities were observed for clonotypes shared by all four sorted-subset donors than for non-shared clonotypes. About 4.5% of naive CD4, more than 3% of naive CD8, roughly 2.4% of memory CD4, and 0.4% of memory CD8 clonotypes were shared across four donors.

CD8 naive samples were CD45RO-negative cells positively selected for CCR7, giving a CD45RA+CCR7+ population that excluded TemRA cells. Healthy HIV-negative adults with no recently reported acute infections or vaccinations were included as donors. Only Caucasian adults living in Nashville, Tennessee, USA were represented among the donors. Blood was obtained by leukapheresis, after which PBMCs were separated by Ficoll-Histopaque density gradient centrifugation and cryopreserved in liquid nitrogen vapor phase. Analytical flow cytometry was used to check the purity and quantity of each magnetically sorted T cell population. Genomic DNA was isolated from every sorted fraction and measured by UV absorbance on a Nanodrop 2000c. The CDR3 spans 16 residues, from the cysteine through the phenylalanine. The read is trimmed to its CDR3 DNA, 48 bases read in frame from base 1. Trimmed from V: 5 bases; trimmed from J: 1 base; junction bases lacking a gene match: 10. CDR1 and CDR2, looked up from the germline V gene (reference sequence), are MNHNY and SVGAGI.

Using the deep immunoSEQ assay, TCR CDR3 regions were amplified from genomic DNA by multiplex PCR. Genomic DNA extracted from each cell subset was distributed evenly over all wells of several immunoSEQ 96-well plates, and each plate served as one replicate. For sorted subsets, about 0.2 ug genomic DNA, equal to tens of thousands of T cell genomes, was loaded into each replicate PCR. The purified libraries were quantified using a Qubit 3.0 fluorometer, sized with a Bioanalyzer 2100, and then quantified again using the KAPA Library Quantification kit. Every immunoSEQ 96-well plate was sequenced on a dedicated single-read 150-cycle Illumina NextSeq 550 flow cell. The source study handled its data this way. Because the immunoSEQ output held only junctional sequences and lacked quality scores, the filtering could not match the filtering applied to full-length reads. To assign V/J genes and CDR3, sequences were annotated using PyIR, a Python wrapper for IgBLAST v1.9, with IMGT germline references. Reads were removed for weak V/J assignments (E-value above 1e-6), missing CDR3, stop codons, out-of-frame junctions, or ambiguous translated residues. V3J clonotypes were defined by identical inferred V gene, J gene, and CDR3 amino acid sequence. To compute the percentage overlap between repertoires, the number of shared unique clonotypes was divided by the size of the smaller repertoire. Repertoire richness was assessed with RTK rarefaction, the Chao1 estimator, and Recon v2.1 estimates of unobserved clonotypes. Generation probabilities were computed with OLGA for all TCRbeta clonotypes obtained by the gDNA method from several donors. TCRdb took this table from immuneACCESS and kept in-frame rearrangements with V and J called. Such tables lack part of the clones; where checked against another copy, unresolved V genes explain under half of the gap, and the rest is unexplained. The V and J calls and clone size were taken over from that table, and D and trimming were inferred from the DNA. A total of approximately 600,000 clones appear in this sample, approximately 96% of them only once. The biggest ten clones account for about 0.11% of the sample.

This receptor was identified in a woman aged 30 to 39 in good health. Material for sequencing was naive CD8+ T cells sorted from blood. The intended sense of this specimen's cell subset or site label: CD45RA+CCR7+. The V gene is TRBV6-6 and the J gene is TRBJ2-5; 7 nucleotides in the junction match TRBD1. Here is the DNA: TGTGCCAGCAGTCCCCGGGACAGACTCCTCCAAGAGACCCAGTACTTC. This gives the protein CASSPRDRLLQETQYF.